These 27 T cell receptor beta chains were sequenced from one sample in a study of neurological immune-mediated disorders. TCRdb re-called the 5' RACE reads through MiXCR, storing one row per CDR3 protein. This table holds over 65,000 distinct CDR3 sequences, 2.5% to 3% found once. The sample was PBMCs. The receptors were sampled from a woman aged 25 to 45 with multiple sclerosis.

By proportion, this clonotype is medium-sized (0.01 to 0.1%). This chain uses TRBV20-1 with TRBJ2-7; D remains unclear. Germline values: CDR1 DFQATT, CDR2 SNEGSKA (reference sequence). V was pared by 3 bases and J by 2 bases, with 11 bases between. The CDR3 has 13 residues. The DNA of the CDR3 is TGCAGTGCTAGGATACGAGATACCTACGAGCAGTACTTC. Residues: CSARIRDTYEQYF.

This clonotype has at least ten counts. This chain uses TRBV4-1 with TRBJ2-7, with D maybe TRBD2 (6 bases). Trimming removed 0 bases from V and 3 bases from J, with 15 bases in between. The CDR3 spans 16 residues. CDR1 is MGHRA and CDR2 is YSYEKL in the germline V gene. The CDR3 loop reads CASSQDPGEAYYEQYF. The CDR3 DNA reads TGCGCCAGCAGCCAAGATCCGGGGGAGGCCTACTACGAGCAGTACTTC.

This clonotype was counted ten times or more. The chain employs TRBV18 and TRBJ2-1, with D possibly matching TRBD2 (6 bases). Germline V gene sequence: CDR1 KGHSH, CDR2 LQKENI. This CDR3 is built from 15 residues. Trimming removed 3 bases from V and 6 bases from J, with 15 bases in between. This CDR3 reads CASSPQTSSGNEQFF. CDR3 coding DNA: TGTGCCAGCTCACCCCAGACTAGTTCTGGCAATGAGCAGTTCTTC.

This clonotype was counted at least ten times. The rearrangement joins TRBV7-2 to TRBJ2-7; D is uncertain. The CDR3 is 14 amino acids. Trimming took off 1 base at V and 1 base at J, with 8 bases between the two ends. From germline, CDR1 is SGHTA and CDR2 FQGNSA. CDR3 nucleotides: TGTGCCAGCAGCTTAGGTGGTAGGTCCTACGAGCAGTACTTC. Amino acids: CASSLGGRSYEQYF.

This clonotype was seen many times. The CDR3 DNA reads as TGTGCCAGCAGCTTAAATGGGGGGACGATTGAAGCTTTCTTT. Its protein product is CASSLNGGTIEAFF. V is TRBV7-2 and J is TRBJ1-1; a possible D gene is TRBD1 (5 bases). V shed 2 bases and J shed 7 bases, with 14 bases lying between them. The CDR3 contains 14 residues. CDR1 and CDR2 from the germline V gene are SGHTA and FQGNSA. Drawing the rest from reference TRBV7-2 and TRBJ1-1, the complete variable domain is GAGVSQSPSNKVTEKGKDVELRCDPISGHTALYWYRQSLGQGLEFLIYFQGNSAPDKSGLPSDRFSAERTGGSVSTLTIQRTQQEDSAVYLCASSLNGGTIEAFFGQGTRLTVV.

There are many counts of this clonotype. V usage is TRBV29-1 and J usage is TRBJ2-1; 8 nucleotides agree with TRBD2. J was trimmed by 8 bases and V by 7 bases; bases with no gene match: 7. CDR1 and CDR2 (germline): SQVTM, ANQGSEA. CDR3 length: 12 amino acids. CDR3 sequence (DNA): TGCAGCGCCGGGAGGGGGGAGGATGAGCAGTTCTTC. Translation gives CSAGRGEDEQFF.

The sample holds many counts of this clonotype. The chain couples TRBV7-8 to TRBJ2-1; 8 bases match TRBD2. The CDR3 has 18 amino acids. Germline-derived CDR1 and CDR2 are SGHVS and FQNEAQ. Unmatched junction bases numbered 13, after V lost 1 base and J lost 5 bases. The CDR3 protein is CASSLGRIPSGLDNEQFF. CDR3 nucleotide sequence: TGTGCCAGCAGCTTAGGACGCATACCTAGCGGGTTGGACAATGAGCAGTTCTTC.

This clonotype came up many times. V gene TRBV18 combines with J gene TRBJ2-7, with 12 bases that match TRBD2. Trimming took 1 base from V and 2 from J; bases not matched to a gene: 9. CDR1 is KGHSH and CDR2 is LQKENI in the germline V gene. CDR3 length: 18 amino acids. The CDR3 region is CASSPQDLAGGAAYEQYF. CDR3 nucleotides: TGTGCCAGCTCACCACAGGACCTAGCGGGAGGGGCCGCCTACGAGCAGTACTTC.

Many counts were recorded for this clonotype. This chain connects TRBV20-1 to TRBJ2-1; weak D call: TRBD2 (6 bases). Germline CDR1 reads DFQATT; CDR2 reads SNEGSKA (reference sequence). The CDR3 runs to 14 residues. Trimming removed 3 bases at V and 3 bases at J, with 12 bases between. CDR3 sequence (DNA): TGCAGTGCTAGTACGGGAGACTACTACAATGAGCAGTTCTTC. Translated: CSASTGDYYNEQFF.

This clonotype was counted many times. The gene calls are TRBV7-2 and TRBJ2-3; D might be TRBD2 (6 bases). The CDR3 is 16 amino acids. Germline V gene data show CDR1 as SGHTA and CDR2 as FQGNSA. V was clipped by 0 bases and J by 1 base, with 11 bases between them. This CDR3 is CASSLAPGAGTDTQYF. The DNA of the CDR3 is TGTGCCAGCAGCTTAGCGCCGGGAGCGGGCACAGATACGCAGTATTTT.

In this sample, this clonotype turned up many times. The CDR3 nucleotides read TGTGCCAGCAGTTCGAGGCAGGGGGTCAAAAACATTCAGTACTTC. Protein product: CASSSRQGVKNIQYF. The chain couples TRBV12-3 or TRBV12-4 to TRBJ2-4; 7 bases map to TRBD1. The CDR3 runs to 15 residues. V trimming: 4 bases; J trimming: 3 bases; junction bases outside the gene matches: 6.

This clonotype has ten or more counts. This chain connects TRBV6-1 to TRBJ2-7; a possible D gene is TRBD2 (5 bases). This CDR3 comprises 13 residues. Germline CDR1 MNHNS, CDR2 SASEGT. Trimming took 7 bases from V and 1 from J, leaving 11 bases between them. The DNA of the CDR3 is TGTGCCAGCAACCCAGCGGCGTCCTACGAGCAGTACTTC. It codes for CASNPAASYEQYF.

This clonotype was seen more than once but under ten times. The germline gene is not matched at one end of the junction; a read error may be the cause. The chain uses TRBV7-9 and TRBJ1-1; 8 bases fit TRBD1. Looked up from germline, CDR1 is SEHNR and CDR2 is FQNEAQ (reference sequence). The CDR3 contains 12 residues. The chain's CDR3 is CDSSRQGTRTFF. The CDR3 DNA reads as TGTGACAGCAGCAGACAGGGGACGAGGACTTTCTTT.

Ten or more counts support this clonotype. This chain uses TRBV7-2 with TRBJ2-2, with D possibly being TRBD2 (5 bases). V lost 3 bases and J 1 base, leaving 9 bases between the germline ends. The CDR3 has 15 amino acids. Germline V CDR1 and CDR2: SGHTA, FQGNSA. The CDR3 reads CASSFAGVNTGELFF. The CDR3, as DNA: TGTGCCAGCAGCTTCGCCGGGGTGAACACCGGGGAGCTGTTTTTT.

This clonotype occurred many times. The chain recombines TRBV12-3 or TRBV12-4 with TRBJ2-7, with 13 bases lining up with TRBD2. The CDR3 spans 13 residues. Trimming removed 3 bases from V and 12 bases from J; junction bases left unmatched: 5. The CDR3 DNA reads TGTGCCAGCAGTTTGGGGACTAGCGGGATGACGTACTTC. Translating it yields CASSLGTSGMTYF.

The table lists this clonotype with many counts. This chain's CDR3 is CASKLPGPRGTEAFF. The CDR3, as DNA: TGCGCCAGCAAACTACCGGGACCGCGAGGCACTGAAGCTTTCTTT. The chain joins TRBV5-1 to TRBJ1-1, with D maybe TRBD1 (5 bases). The length of the CDR3 is 15 residues. The ends were cut back, 6 bases at V and 4 bases at J, with 19 bases in the middle. Germline V gene lookup returns CDR1 SGHRS and CDR2 YFSETQ.

This clonotype has ten or more counts. This sequence joins TRBV20-1 and TRBJ2-7, with 12 bases identical to TRBD2. J lost 7 bases, V lost 3 bases, and 7 bases had no gene match. The CDR3 is 14 amino acids. Per germline, CDR1 DFQATT and CDR2 SNEGSKA (reference sequence). CDR3 nucleotides: TGCAGTGCTAGTTTCCTAGCGGGAGGGTTAGAGCAGTACTTC. This translates into CSASFLAGGLEQYF.

This clonotype was found many times. This chain connects TRBV20-1 to TRBJ2-6; D is uncertain. The V end was cut by 1 base, the J end by 3 bases, with 10 bases between. The CDR3 is 15 residues long. Germline CDR1 reads DFQATT; CDR2 reads SNEGSKA (reference sequence). CDR3 DNA: TGCAGTGCTAGAGCCGTGGGCAGTGGGGCCAACGTCCTGACTTTC. It is translated as CSARAVGSGANVLTF.

This clonotype was counted at least ten times. The genes are TRBV20-1 and TRBJ2-1; 7 bases line up with TRBD2. The CDR3 spans 16 residues. Trimming removed 0 bases from V and 3 bases from J; junction bases left unmatched: 8. CDR1 DFQATT and CDR2 SNEGSKA come from the germline V gene (reference sequence). CDR3 nucleotide sequence: TGCAGTGCTAGAGATCCCAGCGGGACTCGCTACAATGAGCAGTTCTTC. This gives the protein CSARDPSGTRYNEQFF.

This clonotype was recorded many times. This chain joins TRBV20-1 and TRBJ2-3, with 9 nucleotides matching TRBD2. Germline CDR1 and CDR2: DFQATT and SNEGSKA (reference sequence). V lost 3 bases and J lost 4; bases outside the gene matches: 8. The CDR3 totals 15 residues. CDR3 in DNA: TGCAGTGCTAGTTACGGCGGGAGGGCCGCAGATACGCAGTATTTT. The encoded protein is CSASYGGRAADTQYF.

This clonotype was counted at least ten times. The chain is built from TRBV5-1 and TRBJ2-5; tentatively, D is TRBD1 or TRBD2 (6 bases each). The CDR3 runs to 15 residues. The germline V and J ends were trimmed by 6 bases and 4 bases, with 19 bases remaining between them. Looked up from germline, CDR1 is SGHRS and CDR2 is YFSETQ. The CDR3 DNA sequence: TGCGCCAGCACCTACGACGGGGGCCAGGGAGAGACCCAGTACTTC. As protein: CASTYDGGQGETQYF.

This clonotype was observed many times. The rearrangement links TRBV21-1 to TRBJ2-7; the table calls TRBD1, which could not be checked here. TRBV21-1 is recorded as a pseudogene. The CDR3 consists of 14 residues. CDR3 bases: TGTGCCAGCAGCAAGGGGACAGGTGCCTACGAGCAGTACTTC. As protein: CASSKGTGAYEQYF.

This clonotype appeared many times. CDR3: CATSSGAYNEQFF. The CDR3 nucleotides are TGTGCCACCAGCAGTGGCGCATACAATGAGCAGTTCTTC. The chain combines TRBV15 with TRBJ2-1; no firm D call. V was pared by 3 bases and J by 4 bases, with 7 bases between. The CDR3 consists of 13 residues. Looked up from germline, CDR1 is LNHNV and CDR2 is YYDKDF (reference sequence).

In this sample, this clonotype turned up many times. The rearrangement joins TRBV12-3 or TRBV12-4 to TRBJ2-2; D unresolved. V lost 2 bases and J lost 4, with 8 bases in between. The CDR3 length is 14 residues. The DNA for the CDR3 is TGTGCCAGCAGTTTACAGTGGATCACCGGGGAGCTGTTTTTT. The encoded protein is CASSLQWITGELFF.

This clonotype was detected many times. This sequence joins TRBV12-3 or TRBV12-4 and TRBJ2-5; maybe TRBD1 (5 bases). CDR3 size: 14 residues. V dropped 3 bases and J dropped 1 base, with 9 bases sitting between them. CDR3 in DNA: TGTGCCAGCAGTTTCCAGGGTGGCCAAGAGACCCAGTACTTC. Amino acid sequence: CASSFQGGQETQYF.

At least ten counts were recorded for this clonotype. V and J are TRBV6-2 or TRBV6-3 and TRBJ2-7; D is tentatively TRBD1 or TRBD2 (5 bases each). Between the trimmed V and J ends, which lost 7 bases and 6 bases, there was a span of 19 bases. Germline V gene lookup returns CDR1 MNHEY and CDR2 SVGEGT. This CDR3 comprises 14 residues. This CDR3 is CASKRGLAWGEQYF. CDR3 sequence (DNA): TGTGCCAGCAAACGGGGCTTGGCTTGGGGCGAGCAGTACTTC.

This clonotype was counted ten times or more. The genes are TRBV27 and TRBJ1-1; D is unclear. The germline CDR1 and CDR2 sequences are MNHEY and SMNVEV (reference sequence). The CDR3 is made up of 13 amino acids. V was cut by 2 bases and J by 4 bases, with 8 bases left in between. CDR3 sequence reads: CASSLIRTTEAFF. The CDR3 coding sequence is TGTGCCAGCAGTTTAATAAGGACCACTGAAGCTTTCTTT.